This TCR beta chain was sequenced for a study of T-cell memory formation after mild COVID-19 (TCRdb year 2021). Turning to the overall study: TCR sequence clusters from the two donors were largely donor specific. Longitudinal TCRalpha and TCRbeta repertoire sequencing tracked T-cell clones expanding and contracting after mild COVID-19 in two donors. The cohort was made up of two young adult volunteers, one female and one male, who were previously healthy.

Notes on this clonotype: Which antigen it targets is not known. A much bigger clone sits one base away, suggesting this may be a read error.

The listed sequencing device is Illumina NovaSeq 6000. Using 5'RACE with constant-segment primers, TCRalpha and TCRbeta cDNA libraries were constructed, with sample barcodes and unique molecular identifiers added in the process. Trizol reagent was used to extract RNA from every sample. Amplification of the libraries took two PCR steps, and the second step added a second sample barcode plus Illumina TruSeq adapters. Sequencing of libraries was performed on an Illumina NovaSeq with 2 x 150 bp paired-end reads. Per the original workflow: Reads were demultiplexed and collapsed into UMI-guided consensus sequences with migec v1.2.7. Using mixcr v2.1.11, UMI consensuses were aligned to TRA and TRB V and J templates and then assembled into clonotypes. A clonotype was counted as expanded or contracted only if both edgeR and NoisET called the change significant, with noise models trained on biological replicates. For edgeR calls, the thresholds were a false discovery rate-adjusted p below 0.01 and a log2 fold-change of 1. As an exploratory analysis of dynamics, max-normalized trajectories of the 1000 most abundant clonotypes were examined with PCA combined with hierarchical clustering. Separately sequenced CD4+ and CD8+ repertoires were used to assign the CD4 or CD8 phenotype of responding clones. The public reads were run again by TCRdb, first through fastp at Q25 and then through MiXCR, and only productive beta chains were kept. Every CDR3 protein is listed once, alongside the most common genes and DNA of its rows. The V and J calls follow TCRdb's processing rather than the paper's. In all, the sample holds approximately 44,000 distinct CDR3 sequences, and approximately 6.8% of those were seen once. Of the sample, less than 1.5% falls within the top ten clones.

Per the germline V gene, SQVTM is the CDR1 and ANQGSEA is the CDR2. From the cysteine through the phenylalanine, the CDR3 covers 12 amino acids. Only the CDR3 DNA stays, 36 bases, in frame from base 1. Results the study describes overall, beyond this receptor: Balanced CD4/CD8 phenotypes were observed for clones contracting from day 15 to 85, whereas a bias towards CD4+ was observed for a second wave of clones expanding from day 15 to 37. Whether the second-wave clones peaking on day 37 were SARS-CoV-2 specific was not confirmed. Only a couple of mild cases were covered in the study, and larger cohorts including severe cases with pre-infection samples were considered necessary. Contracting CD4+ clones appeared mostly in the CM and EM memory subsets, whereas CD8+ clones were enriched in EMRA. Some responding clones were detected in pre-infection memory, suggesting pre-existing cross-reactive memory T cells joined the SARS-CoV-2 response.

Ficoll-Paque density gradient centrifugation was used to isolate PBMCs. This TCR derives from a man in his late teens or twenties who had mild COVID-19 (a few samples of this study predate the infection). The sample titles of this study are shuffled in the database, so cell type and time point are left out; the donor was told from shared clones. Sequencing used PBMCs or a T cell subset sorted from them (not recorded which). The chain is assembled from TRBV29-1 and TRBJ2-1, with no D gene named confidently. The CDR3 protein: CSDEDRENEQFF. The DNA is as follows: TGCAGCGATGAAGATCGAGAAAATGAGCAGTTCTTC.